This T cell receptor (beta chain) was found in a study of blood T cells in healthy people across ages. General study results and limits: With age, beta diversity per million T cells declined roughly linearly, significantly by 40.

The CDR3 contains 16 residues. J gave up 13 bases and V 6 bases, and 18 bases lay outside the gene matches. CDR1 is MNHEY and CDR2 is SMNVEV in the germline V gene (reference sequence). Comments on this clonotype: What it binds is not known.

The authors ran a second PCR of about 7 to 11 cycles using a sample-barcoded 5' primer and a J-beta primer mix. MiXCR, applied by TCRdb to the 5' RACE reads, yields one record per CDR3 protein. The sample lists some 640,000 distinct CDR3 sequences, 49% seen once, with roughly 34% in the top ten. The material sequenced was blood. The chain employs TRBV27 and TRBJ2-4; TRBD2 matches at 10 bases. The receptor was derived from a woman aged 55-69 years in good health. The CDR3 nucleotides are TGTGCCAGCAGCCCTGTTGAGCTAGCGGGAGTGGGGGAGCAGTACTTC. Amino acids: CASSPVELAGVGEQYF.